This is a list of T cell receptor beta chains from one sample in a study of tumor-infiltrating lymphocytes in localized non-small cell lung cancer. Only in-frame clones appear in the TCRdb table, and some are missing; sequencing was by immunoSEQ multiplex PCR. Altogether just over 14,000 clones are present, roughly 76% being singletons, with the ten largest covering approximately 2.6%. Sequenced material: lung tumor tissue. The receptors derive from a human donor with non-small cell lung cancer. The CDR3 runs from the conserved cysteine through the conserved F or W. The order of the fields is J gene, clone size, V gene, D gene, CDR3 DNA, CDR3 protein. D genes are given only for firm matches. Clone size is not always given. Where it is, it says once, few, many or a class for expanded clones.

J: TRBJ1-5
size: NA
V: TRBV27
D: NA
DNA: TGTGCCAGCAGTTTATCGATAGGATCTCAGCCCCAGCATTTT
CDR3: CASSLSIGSQPQHF

J: TRBJ2-7
size: few
V: TRBV27
D: TRBD2
DNA: TGTGCCAGCAGTGCGGCTAGCGGGAGGGTGTCCTACGAGCAGTACTTC
CDR3: CASSAASGRVSYEQYF

J: TRBJ2-5
size: NA
V: TRBV2
D: TRBD1
DNA: TGTGCCAGCTCCGCCGGACAGGGTGGAAAGACCCAGTACTTC
CDR3: CASSAGQGGKTQYF

J: TRBJ2-1
size: NA
V: TRBV25-1
D: NA
DNA: TGTGCCAGCAGTGAGCCGGCTGGGGGTGAGCAGTTCTTC
CDR3: CASSEPAGGEQFF

J: TRBJ1-1
size: NA
V: TRBV6-5
D: NA
DNA: TGTGCCAGCAGTTACACCAGAATGAACACTGAAGCTTTCTTT
CDR3: CASSYTRMNTEAFF

J: TRBJ2-3
size: NA
V: TRBV15
D: TRBD1
DNA: TGTGCCACCAGCAGAGGGACAGGGGGCGCTGATTATGATACGCAGTATTTT
CDR3: CATSRGTGGADYDTQYF

J: TRBJ2-3
size: NA
V: TRBV30
D: NA
DNA: TGTGCCTGGAATGGGGGACTCACAGATACGCAGTATTTT
CDR3: CAWNGGLTDTQYF

J: TRBJ2-1
size: NA
V: TRBV30
D: TRBD2
DNA: TGTGCCTGGAGTAACCGCCACGGACTAGCGGGAGGGGGCAATGAGCAGTTCTTC
CDR3: CAWSNRHGLAGGGNEQFF

J: TRBJ2-1
size: NA
V: TRBV10-3
D: TRBD2
DNA: TGTGCCACTGAACTAGCGGGAAACAATGAGCAGTTCTTC
CDR3: CATELAGNNEQFF

J: TRBJ2-7
size: NA
V: TRBV4-3
D: NA
DNA: TGCGCCAGCAGCCAAGATCACCCAGGGACGTCCTACGAGCAGTACTTC
CDR3: CASSQDHPGTSYEQYF

J: TRBJ1-1
size: NA
V: TRBV9
D: TRBD1
DNA: TGTGCCAGCAGCCAGGACAGGGGGCGAGTGGAATTT
CDR3: CASSQDRGRVEF

J: TRBJ1-1
size: few
V: TRBV7-8
D: NA
DNA: TGTGCCAGCAGCCCCAGGGCGAACACTGAAGCTTTCTTT
CDR3: CASSPRANTEAFF

J: TRBJ1-2
size: NA
V: TRBV7-2
D: TRBD1
DNA: TGTGCCAGCAGCAAAGGGACAGCCTATGGCTACACCTTC
CDR3: CASSKGTAYGYTF

J: TRBJ2-3
size: NA
V: TRBV4-3
D: NA
DNA: TGCGCCAGCAGCCAAGATTCGGTTTTCGCAGATACGCAGTATTTT
CDR3: CASSQDSVFADTQYF

J: TRBJ1-2
size: NA
V: TRBV5-1
D: NA
DNA: TGCGCCAGCAGCTTGGGGGATCAGCGGACACGGGGACTTTATGGCTACACCTTC
CDR3: CASSLGDQRTRGLYGYTF

J: TRBJ1-2
size: NA
V: TRBV7-3
D: NA
DNA: TGTGCCAGCAGCTTATTTCGGGACGGCAACTATGGCTACACCTTC
CDR3: CASSLFRDGNYGYTF

J: TRBJ1-4
size: NA
V: TRBV7-8
D: NA
DNA: TGTGCCAGCAGCTTAGATGGGGTAATTAATGAAAAACTGTTTTTT
CDR3: CASSLDGVINEKLFF

J: TRBJ2-3
size: NA
V: TRBV5-1
D: TRBD1
DNA: TGCGCCAGCAGCCCGGGACAGGAGGGCACAGATACGCAGTATTTT
CDR3: CASSPGQEGTDTQYF

J: TRBJ1-1
size: NA
V: TRBV10-3
D: NA
DNA: TGTGCCATCAGTGACGAGGGGAGGGATACTGAAGCTTTCTTT
CDR3: CAISDEGRDTEAFF

J: TRBJ2-4
size: NA
V: TRBV6-1
D: NA
DNA: TGTGCCAGCAGTGAAGTAACCCTGGAGGACATTCAGTACTTC
CDR3: CASSEVTLEDIQYF

J: TRBJ1-6
size: NA
V: TRBV18
D: TRBD1
DNA: TGTGCCAGCTCACTGCAGGGGGCCAATAATTCACCCCTCCACTTT
CDR3: CASSLQGANNSPLHF

J: TRBJ2-5
size: NA
V: TRBV7-2
D: TRBD2
DNA: TGTGCCAGCAGCTTAGGAGGCGGGGGGGGAGAGACCCAGTACTTC
CDR3: CASSLGGGGGETQYF

J: TRBJ2-3
size: NA
V: TRBV10-3
D: NA
DNA: TGTGCCATCAGTACCGGGACGGGAAGCACAGATACGCAGTATTTT
CDR3: CAISTGTGSTDTQYF

J: TRBJ2-4
size: few
V: TRBV27
D: NA
DNA: TGTGCCAGCAGCCCAATAGTTACTCTAGCCAAAAACATTCAGTACTTC
CDR3: CASSPIVTLAKNIQYF